A single sample is the source of the 25 T cell receptor beta chains below, sequenced in a study of cytomegalovirus exposure and HLA in healthy donors (dated by TCRdb to between 2016 and 2019). The library came from the immunoSEQ multiplex PCR assay. For the multiplex PCR, a mixture combining 60 forward primers for TCR Vbeta segments and 13 reverse primers for TCR Jbeta segments was used. Not all clones reach the TCRdb copy of this immuneACCESS table, which keeps in-frame sequences only. Checked studies attribute under half of the gap to unresolved V genes and leave the rest unexplained. Present in this sample are some 190,000 clones, roughly 73% of which were seen just once. Together, the top ten hold approximately 2% of the sample. The specimen was PBMCs. The origin of the receptors is a woman between 25 and 40 years old in good health and CMV-seropositive.

With respect to this clone: Germline is not matched at one junction end, which may reflect a read error. The V gene is TRBV7-6, the J gene TRBJ1-1; D is uncertain. The germline gives CDR1 SGHVS, CDR2 FNYEAQ. The CDR3 has 14 residues. The CDR3 region is CAGSPRGENTEAFF. In DNA, the CDR3 is TGTGCCGGCAGCCCCCGGGGAGAGAACACTGAAGCTTTCTTT.

The chain recombines TRBV27 with TRBJ2-7, with 7 nucleotides matching TRBD2. CDR3 length: 14 amino acids. The germline V gene encodes CDR1 MNHEY and CDR2 SMNVEV (reference sequence). The V and J ends lost 6 bases and 5 bases, in that order; junction bases with no gene match: 10. As DNA, the CDR3 is TGTGCCAGCAGGAAAGGGGAGGGCCCCGACGAGCAGTACTTC. The encoded protein is CASRKGEGPDEQYF.

The chain recombines TRBV10-3 with TRBJ1-5, with D unresolved. CDR1 is ENHRY, CDR2 SYGVKD, per germline. The CDR3 loop spans 12 amino acids. Trimming shortened V by 0 bases and J by 6 bases, and 3 bases separated the two germline ends. The CDR3 bases are TGTGCCATCAGTGAGTCCGGTCAGCCCCAGCATTTT. This gives the protein CAISESGQPQHF.

This sequence joins TRBV7-3 and TRBJ2-1, with 7 positions matching TRBD2. The V segment lost 5 bases and the J segment 8 bases; nucleotides outside the gene matches: 15. The CDR3 loop spans 16 amino acids. From germline, CDR1 is SGHTA and CDR2 FQGTGA. CDR3: CASSPSGGGPPHEQFF. CDR3 nucleotides: TGTGCCAGCAGCCCTTCGGGGGGAGGGCCCCCACATGAGCAGTTCTTC.

This clone has more than one count but fewer than ten. The rearrangement links TRBV6-1 to TRBJ1-1, with D maybe TRBD1 (6 bases). The CDR3 spans 14 residues. Germline CDR1 MNHNS, CDR2 SASEGT. Trimming took off 2 bases at V and 8 bases at J, with 15 bases between the two ends. The CDR3 nucleotides are TGTGCCAGCAGTGAAATCCGGGACACCCAAGAAGCTTTCTTT. It specifies CASSEIRDTQEAFF.

This clone was seen more than once but under ten times. This chain connects TRBV5-1 to TRBJ1-4; a possible D gene is TRBD1 (5 bases). The V end lost 5 bases, the J end lost 0 bases, and 5 bases lay between the germline ends. CDR3 length: 13 residues. From germline, CDR1 is SGHRS and CDR2 YFSETQ. CDR3 DNA sequence: TGCGCCAGCAGGACAGCAACTAATGAAAAACTGTTTTTT. As protein: CASRTATNEKLFF.

The rearrangement joins TRBV28 to TRBJ1-1; perhaps TRBD1 as D (6 bases). Germline V gene sequence: CDR1 MDHEN, CDR2 SYDVKM. Trimming cost V 10 bases and J 7 bases, with 10 bases left between them. CDR3 length equals 10 residues. CDR3 loop: CAIRDIEAFF. The CDR3 region has the DNA TGTGCCATCCGGGACATTGAAGCTTTCTTT.

V is TRBV20-1 and J is TRBJ2-1, with no clear D. In germline, CDR1 is DFQATT, CDR2 SNEGSKA (reference sequence). V shed 2 bases and J shed 7 bases, with 3 bases lying between them. CDR3 length: 10 residues. The CDR3 loop reads CSARSNEQFF. The CDR3 bases are TGCAGTGCTAGATCTAATGAGCAGTTCTTC.

The CDR3 loop reads CASSLRGGSAETQYF. CDR3 sequence (DNA): TGCGCCAGCAGCTTGAGAGGCGGGAGCGCAGAGACCCAGTACTTC. The chain uses TRBV5-1 and TRBJ2-5, with 7 bases matching TRBD2. Germline V gene data show CDR1 as SGHRS and CDR2 as YFSETQ. Trimming took 1 base from V and 4 from J; bases not matched to a gene: 7. CDR3 length equals 15 residues. Full variable domain (missing parts from reference TRBV5-1 and TRBJ2-5): KAGVTQTPRYLIKTRGQQVTLSCSPISGHRSVSWYQQTPGQGLQFLFEYFSETQRNKGNFPGRFSGRQFSNSRSEMNVSTLELGDSALYLCASSLRGGSAETQYFGPGTRLLVL.

This clone was detected only a few times. This chain joins TRBV19 and TRBJ1-2; 9 bases align to TRBD1. Trimming took 8 bases from V and 4 from J; bases not matched to a gene: 2. CDR1 LNHDA and CDR2 SQIVND come from the germline V gene (reference sequence). CDR3 length: 12 residues. This CDR3 reads CASSDRGYGYTF. In DNA form, the CDR3 reads TGTGCCAGTTCGGACAGGGGCTATGGCTACACCTTC.

This clone was seen a handful of times. This CDR3 reads CASSLGGASGASNEQFF. As DNA, the CDR3 is TGTGCCAGCAGTTTGGGGGGGGCTAGCGGGGCGTCCAATGAGCAGTTCTTC. The V gene is TRBV28, the J gene TRBJ2-1; 9 bases are a match to TRBD2. The length of the CDR3 is 17 residues. Germline V gives CDR1 MDHEN, CDR2 SYDVKM. With 3 bases clipped from V and 6 bases from J, the junction kept 12 bases outside the gene matches.

In the case of this clone: Different DNA sequences within this sample yield the same CDR3. The chain employs TRBV5-1 and TRBJ1-2, with 8 bases matching TRBD1. The CDR3 sequence is 14 residues long. J lost 2 bases, V lost 0 bases, and 0 bases had no gene match. Germline assignment: CDR1 SGHRS and CDR2 YFSETQ. Here the CDR3 DNA reads TGCGCCAGCAGCTTGGGACAGGGGAACTATGGCTACACCTTC. Protein sequence: CASSLGQGNYGYTF.

V and J are TRBV6-5 and TRBJ1-4; no clear D gene. The germline gives CDR1 MNHEY, CDR2 SVGAGI. V gave up 0 bases and J gave up 4 bases, with 9 bases separating them. The CDR3 is made up of 15 amino acids. DNA of the CDR3: TGTGCCAGCAGTTACTCGACGGGAAGTAATGAAAAACTGTTTTTT. This codes for CASSYSTGSNEKLFF.

The chain combines TRBV7-2 with TRBJ1-1; 9 positions agree with TRBD1. The J segment lost 5 bases and the V segment lost 0 bases, leaving 7 bases of the junction unmatched. The CDR3 spans 16 residues. Germline CDR1 is SGHTA and CDR2 is FQGNSA. In DNA, the CDR3 is TGTGCCAGCAGCTTAGCCTTAGACAGGGGGAAGACTGAAGCTTTCTTT. It specifies CASSLALDRGKTEAFF.

The DNA of the CDR3 is TGTGCCAGCAGCCCACAGGACCCCACACTCACTGAAGCTTTCTTT. Translating it yields CASSPQDPTLTEAFF. V and J are TRBV9 and TRBJ1-1, with TRBD1 as a possible D gene (5 bases). CDR1 SGDLS and CDR2 YYNGEE come from the germline V gene. V was pared by 4 bases and J by 4 bases, with 17 bases between. This CDR3 spans 15 amino acids.

This rearrangement joins TRBV9 to TRBJ2-5; 8 nucleotides agree with TRBD2. The V gene end was trimmed by 0 bases and the J gene end by 3 bases; junction bases not matched to a gene: 7. Germline-derived CDR1 and CDR2 are SGDLS and YYNGEE. This CDR3 is built from 16 residues. The CDR3 bases are TGTGCCAGCAGCGTAGATGTTACTAGCGGAGAAGAGACCCAGTACTTC. Protein product: CASSVDVTSGEETQYF.

The V gene is TRBV5-3, the J gene TRBJ2-5; possible D gene TRBD2, 5 bases. TRBV5-3 is identified as an open reading frame with a role that is uncertain. CDR3 size: 16 residues. Trimming stripped 2 bases from V and 5 bases from J, with 19 bases between. Here the CDR3 reads CARSFPGKTFQETQYF. CDR3 bases: TGTGCCAGAAGCTTTCCGGGAAAAACCTTCCAGGAGACCCAGTACTTC.

CDR3 residues: CAWSAGKHTGELFF. For the CDR3, the DNA is TGTGCCTGGAGTGCAGGGAAACACACCGGGGAGCTGTTTTTT. This chain uses TRBV30 with TRBJ2-2; possibly TRBD1 for D (5 bases). The CDR3 has 14 amino acids. V shed 1 base and J shed 3 bases, with 9 bases lying between them. CDR1 and CDR2 from the germline V gene are GTSNPN and SVGIG (reference sequence).

The chain joins TRBV11-1 to TRBJ2-7, with unresolved D. This CDR3 is built from 11 residues. Germline lookup yields CDR1 SGHAT and CDR2 FQDESV (reference sequence). The V end lost 4 bases, the J end lost 1 base, and 2 bases lay between the germline ends. DNA for the CDR3: TGTGCCAGCAGCTCTTCCTACGAGCAGTACTTC. This gives the protein CASSSSYEQYF. Based on the CDR3 plus reference TRBV11-1 and TRBJ2-7, the full variable domain is EAEVAQSPRYKITEKSQAVAFWCDPISGHATLYWYRQILGQGPELLVQFQDESVVDDSQLPKDRFSAERLKGVDSTLKIQPAELGDSAMYLCASSSSYEQYFGPGTRLTVT.

The chain combines TRBV6-1 with TRBJ2-3, with a weak D call TRBD1 (5 bases). The CDR3 spans 14 residues. CDR1 and CDR2 from the germline V gene are MNHNS and SASEGT. V shed 3 bases and J shed 2 bases, with 9 bases lying between them. The CDR3 here is CASSDPTDTDTQYF. In nucleotides, the CDR3 is TGTGCCAGCAGTGACCCGACAGACACAGATACGCAGTATTTT.

This clone appeared once. The chain uses TRBV7-9 and TRBJ1-3; TRBD1 matches 10 bases. The CDR3 extends over 16 amino acids. V lost 5 bases, J lost 2 bases, and 6 bases stayed unmatched. CDR1 is SEHNR and CDR2 is FQNEAQ in the germline V gene (reference sequence). The CDR3 loop reads CASSRDRGAAGNTIYF. The DNA of the CDR3 is TGTGCCAGCAGCCGGGACAGGGGAGCGGCTGGAAACACCATATATTTT.

This chain connects TRBV15 to TRBJ1-5; unclear D gene. This CDR3 contains 13 residues. Trimming took off 0 bases at V and 6 bases at J, with 6 bases between the two ends. Per the germline V gene, CDR1 is LNHNV and CDR2 is YYDKDF (reference sequence). This CDR3 is CATSREAPQPQHF. The CDR3 nucleotides are TGTGCCACCAGCAGAGAAGCCCCTCAGCCCCAGCATTTT.

The chain carries TRBV28 and TRBJ1-5; TRBD1 matches 9 bases. Germline V CDR1 and CDR2: MDHEN, SYDVKM. J gave up 7 bases and V 5 bases, and 6 bases lay outside the gene matches. CDR3 length: 14 residues. The CDR3 protein is CASSGTGRAQPQHF. The CDR3 DNA is TGTGCCAGCAGTGGGACAGGGAGGGCCCAGCCCCAGCATTTT.

The rearrangement uses TRBV5-6 and TRBJ1-1; D remains ambiguous. Trimming removed 4 bases from V and 2 bases from J, with 18 bases in between. Germline V gene sequence: CDR1 SGHDT, CDR2 YYEEEE. This CDR3 contains 16 residues. CDR3 coding DNA: TGTGCCAGCAGCCCCCTGAATGGTGCTAGTAACACTGAAGCTTTCTTT. It translates to CASSPLNGASNTEAFF.

The rearrangement uses TRBV5-1 and TRBJ1-3; unclear D gene. The V gene's germline CDR1 is SGHRS and CDR2 YFSETQ. With 4 bases removed from V and 3 bases from J, the gap between germline ends came to 17 bases. This CDR3 contains 16 residues. The CDR3 loop reads CASSPTQVSSGNTIYF. The CDR3 DNA sequence: TGCGCCAGCAGCCCCACCCAGGTTTCGAGTGGAAACACCATATATTTT.